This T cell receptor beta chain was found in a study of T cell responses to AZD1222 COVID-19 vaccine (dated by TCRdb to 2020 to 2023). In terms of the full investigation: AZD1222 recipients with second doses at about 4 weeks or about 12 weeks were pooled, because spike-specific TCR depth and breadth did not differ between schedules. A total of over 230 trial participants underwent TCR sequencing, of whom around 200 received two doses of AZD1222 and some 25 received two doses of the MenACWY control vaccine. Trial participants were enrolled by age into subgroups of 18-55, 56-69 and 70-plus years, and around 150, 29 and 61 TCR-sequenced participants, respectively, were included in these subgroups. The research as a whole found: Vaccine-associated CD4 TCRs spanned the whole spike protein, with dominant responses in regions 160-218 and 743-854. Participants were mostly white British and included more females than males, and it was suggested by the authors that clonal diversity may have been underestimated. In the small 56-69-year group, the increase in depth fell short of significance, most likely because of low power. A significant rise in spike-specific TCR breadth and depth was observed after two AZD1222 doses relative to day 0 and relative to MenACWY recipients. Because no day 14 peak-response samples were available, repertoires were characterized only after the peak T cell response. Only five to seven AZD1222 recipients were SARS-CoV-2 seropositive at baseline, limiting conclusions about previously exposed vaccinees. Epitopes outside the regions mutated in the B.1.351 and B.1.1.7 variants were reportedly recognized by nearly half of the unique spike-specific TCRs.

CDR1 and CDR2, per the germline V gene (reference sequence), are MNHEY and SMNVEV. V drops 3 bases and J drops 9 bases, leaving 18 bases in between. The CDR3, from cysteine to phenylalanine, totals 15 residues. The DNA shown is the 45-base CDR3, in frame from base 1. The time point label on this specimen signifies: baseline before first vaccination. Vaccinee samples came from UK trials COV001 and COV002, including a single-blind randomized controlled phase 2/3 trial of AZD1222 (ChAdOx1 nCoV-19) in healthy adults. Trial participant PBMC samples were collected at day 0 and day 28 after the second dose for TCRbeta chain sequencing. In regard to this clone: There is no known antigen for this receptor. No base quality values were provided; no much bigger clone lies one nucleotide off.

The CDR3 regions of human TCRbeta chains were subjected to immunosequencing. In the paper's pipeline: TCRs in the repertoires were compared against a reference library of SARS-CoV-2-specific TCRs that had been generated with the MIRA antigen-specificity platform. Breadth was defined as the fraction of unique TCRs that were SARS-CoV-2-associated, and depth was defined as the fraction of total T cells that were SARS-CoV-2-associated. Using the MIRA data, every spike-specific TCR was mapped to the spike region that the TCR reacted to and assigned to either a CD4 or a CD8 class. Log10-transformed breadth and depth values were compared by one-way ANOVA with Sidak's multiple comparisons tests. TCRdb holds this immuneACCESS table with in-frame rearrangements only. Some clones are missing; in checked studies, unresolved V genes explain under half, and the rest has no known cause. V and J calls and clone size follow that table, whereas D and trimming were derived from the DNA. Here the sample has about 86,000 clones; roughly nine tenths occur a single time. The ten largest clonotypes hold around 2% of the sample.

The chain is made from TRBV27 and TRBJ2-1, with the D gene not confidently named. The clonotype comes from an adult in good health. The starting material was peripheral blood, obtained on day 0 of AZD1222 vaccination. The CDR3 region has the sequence CASSFVGGRVGEQFF. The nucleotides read TGTGCCAGCAGTTTTGTTGGCGGACGGGTAGGTGAGCAGTTCTTC.